This T cell receptor (beta chain) came from a study of blood T cells in healthy people across ages. This clonotype showed up just a few times. The CDR3 totals 14 residues. The V gene lost 4 bases and the J gene lost 8 bases, with 16 bases spanning the gap. Germline-derived CDR1 and CDR2 are SGHRS and YFSETQ. The second PCR ran about 7 to 12 cycles with a sample-barcoded 5' primer and J-beta primers. TCRdb fed the 5' RACE reads into MiXCR, producing one record per CDR3 protein. The top ten hold approximately 0.71% of the sample, which has roughly 1,000,000 distinct CDR3 sequences, about 25% seen once. The same sample was also studied in work on T cells of mothers and their children.

The chain joins TRBV5-1 to TRBJ2-4; maybe TRBD2 (5 bases). The receptor's source is a girl aged 2-10 years in good health. Sequencing input: blood. In DNA form, the CDR3 reads TGCGCCAGCAGCCCGGTAATAACGCGGGACATTCAGTACTTC. Residues: CASSPVITRDIQYF.